These T cell receptor beta chains were read from a single sample in a study of blood T cell repertoires in COVID-19. TCRdb keeps only in-frame clones here, not all; method: immunoSEQ multiplex PCR. This table holds 250,000 to 350,000 clones, 85% to 90% found once. The specimen was PBMCs or T cells enriched from blood (not recorded which). These receptors all stem from an older woman in a cohort exposed to, infected with or recovered from COVID-19 (not recorded which). CDR3s include the opening cysteine and the closing phenylalanine or tryptophan. D genes are given only for firm matches. The size of a clone is reported for some rows only, either as once, few or many, or as a class for expanded clones.

TRBV9	TRBJ2-1	-	-	CASSFRVPDGFWENNEQFF	TGTGCCAGCAGCTTCCGGGTCCCAGATGGTTTTTGGGAGAACAATGAGCAGTTCTTC
TRBV29-1	TRBJ2-7	-	-	CSVDEGYEQYF	TGCAGCGTTGATGAGGGTTACGAGCAGTACTTC
TRBV5-1	TRBJ1-1	-	TRBD1	CASSLQGDTEAFF	TGCGCCAGCAGCTTACAGGGGGACACTGAAGCTTTCTTT
TRBV2	TRBJ2-2	-	TRBD1	CASRRARTGVNTGELFF	TGTGCCAGCAGGAGAGCTAGGACAGGGGTGAACACCGGGGAGCTGTTTTTT
TRBV6-4	TRBJ1-6	once	-	CASSEGHSNSPLHF	TGTGCCAGCAGTGAAGGACATAGTAATTCACCCCTCCACTTT
TRBV28	TRBJ1-1	-	-	CASVSYVEAFF	TGTGCCAGCGTTTCCTACGTTGAAGCTTTCTTT
TRBV19	TRBJ1-5	-	TRBD1	CASSIWDRGHLSNQPQHF	TGTGCCAGTAGTATATGGGACAGGGGGCATCTTAGCAATCAGCCCCAGCATTTT
TRBV28	TRBJ2-3	-	TRBD1	CASSPRDRGPDTQYF	TGTGCCAGCAGTCCGCGGGACAGGGGCCCAGATACGCAGTATTTT
TRBV5-1	TRBJ1-2	-	TRBD1	CASSLETGQGPSNYGYTF	TGCGCCAGCAGCTTAGAAACGGGACAGGGCCCCTCGAACTATGGCTACACCTTC
TRBV28	TRBJ1-2	-	-	CASSFRDINNYGYTF	TGTGCCAGCAGTTTTCGGGACATTAATAACTATGGCTACACCTTC
TRBV28	TRBJ1-5	-	TRBD1	CASSHRGQGRNQPQHF	TGTGCCAGCAGCCACCGTGGACAGGGACGGAATCAGCCCCAGCATTTT
TRBV29-1	TRBJ1-2	-	-	CSVELYRDGDGYTF	TGCAGCGTTGAACTATACAGGGATGGGGATGGCTACACCTTC
TRBV27	TRBJ1-5	-	-	CASSLSGDQPQHF	TGTGCCAGCAGTTTATCAGGGGATCAGCCCCAGCATTTT
TRBV7-9	TRBJ1-1	-	TRBD1	CASSLSGSRGRGTEAFF	TGTGCCAGCAGCTTATCGGGAAGCAGGGGGCGCGGCACTGAAGCTTTCTTT
TRBV4-1	TRBJ1-3	-	-	CASSQGGGIGTIYF	TGCGCCAGCAGCCAAGGGGGAGGCATCGGCACCATATATTTT
TRBV11-2	TRBJ2-1	-	TRBD2	CASSFTSGQNEQFF	TGTGCCAGCAGCTTTACTAGCGGGCAGAATGAGCAGTTCTTC
TRBV4-3	TRBJ2-2	-	TRBD1	CASSQGPGQVLTGELFF	TGCGCCAGCAGCCAAGGTCCGGGACAGGTCCTCACCGGGGAGCTGTTTTTT
TRBV10-1	TRBJ2-1	few	TRBD2	CARGRREGYNEQFF	TGCGCCAGAGGGCGGCGGGAGGGCTACAATGAGCAGTTCTTC
TRBV20-1	TRBJ1-6	-	-	CSASLAGHNSPLHF	TGCAGTGCTAGTCTGGCAGGGCACAATTCACCCCTCCACTTT
TRBV19	TRBJ2-1	once	TRBD2	CASSIRTGGLAGGFEQFF	TGTGCCAGTAGTATAAGGACAGGGGGACTAGCGGGAGGGTTCGAGCAGTTCTTC
TRBV19	TRBJ1-2	once	-	CASKTGLGIYGYTF	TGTGCCAGTAAAACGGGACTGGGGATCTATGGCTACACCTTC
TRBV28	TRBJ2-7	-	TRBD2	CASSPVGGSSGYEQYF	TGTGCCAGCAGCCCGGTCGGCGGGAGTTCCGGCTACGAGCAGTACTTC
TRBV5-1	TRBJ2-6	-	-	CASKDTPGANVLTF	TGCGCCAGTAAAGACACCCCTGGGGCCAACGTCCTGACTTTC
TRBV24-1	TRBJ2-2	-	TRBD1	CATARQGKSGELFF	TGTGCCACCGCGCGACAGGGAAAGAGCGGGGAGCTGTTTTTT
TRBV11-3	TRBJ2-1	-	TRBD2	CASSLGLADVNEQFF	TGTGCCAGCAGCTTAGGGCTAGCGGACGTCAATGAGCAGTTCTTC
TRBV28	TRBJ2-1	-	TRBD2	CASTAGGARGNEQFF	TGTGCCAGCACAGCGGGAGGGGCCCGAGGGAATGAGCAGTTCTTC
TRBV12-3/TRBV12-4	TRBJ1-5	-	-	CASSLPPRQPQHF	TGTGCCAGCAGTTTACCCCCGCGTCAGCCCCAGCATTTT
TRBV29-1	TRBJ2-7	-	-	CSVEEGGPLYEQYF	TGCAGCGTTGAAGAGGGGGGACCTCTCTACGAGCAGTACTTC
TRBV11-2	TRBJ2-1	-	TRBD2	CASSSGLAAYNEQFF	TGTGCCAGCAGCTCAGGACTAGCGGCATACAATGAGCAGTTCTTC
TRBV28	TRBJ1-5	-	-	CASSSRELGNQPQHF	TGTGCCAGCAGCAGCAGGGAACTGGGCAATCAGCCCCAGCATTTT
TRBV6-6	TRBJ2-7	-	TRBD2	CASSYPSGNSYEQYF	TGTGCCAGCAGTTACCCGAGCGGGAACTCCTACGAGCAGTACTTC
TRBV6-2/TRBV6-3	TRBJ2-1	-	-	CASSYSPIGSSYNEQFF	TGTGCCAGCAGTTACTCGCCCATAGGGAGCTCCTACAATGAGCAGTTCTTC
TRBV3-1/TRBV3-2	TRBJ2-3	-	-	CASSPHLGLSTDTQYF	TGTGCCAGCAGCCCCCATCTAGGACTTTCCACAGATACGCAGTATTTT
TRBV28	TRBJ1-2	-	TRBD1	CASSSTGTNNYGYTF	TGTGCCAGCAGTTCGACAGGGACGAATAACTATGGCTACACCTTC
TRBV4-3	TRBJ2-5	few	-	CASSQDLRGGAETQYF	TGCGCCAGCAGCCAAGATCTTCGGGGAGGCGCAGAGACCCAGTACTTC
TRBV7-9	TRBJ1-3	-	TRBD1	CASSLTGTGVGNTIYF	TGTGCCAGCAGCTTAACCGGGACAGGGGTCGGAAACACCATATATTTT
TRBV6-6	TRBJ2-6	-	-	CASSPQVYSSGANVLTF	TGTGCCAGCAGTCCCCAGGTTTATTCCTCTGGGGCCAACGTCCTGACTTTC
TRBV9	TRBJ1-1	-	TRBD1	CASSAPQGANTEAFF	TGTGCCAGCAGCGCGCCACAGGGGGCGAACACTGAAGCTTTCTTT
TRBV13	TRBJ2-4	-	TRBD1	CASSPGGGKNIQYF	TGTGCCAGCAGCCCAGGGGGCGGCAAAAACATTCAGTACTTC
TRBV7-3	TRBJ2-1	-	TRBD2	CASRLRRKFTSGRESYNEQFF	TGTGCCAGCAGGTTACGGAGGAAGTTCACTAGCGGGAGAGAGTCCTACAATGAGCAGTTCTTC
TRBV27	TRBJ2-7	-	-	CASSSQGAVYYEQYF	TGTGCCAGCAGTAGTCAAGGGGCGGTATACTACGAGCAGTACTTC
TRBV7-6	TRBJ1-5	-	-	CASSFQQDHSNQPQHF	TGTGCCAGCAGCTTCCAACAGGACCATAGCAATCAGCCCCAGCATTTT
TRBV5-1	TRBJ2-2	-	-	CASSLEGGGELFF	TGCGCCAGCAGCTTGGAAGGGGGCGGGGAGCTGTTTTTT
TRBV18	TRBJ2-7	-	TRBD2	CASSPQGAGDPYEQYF	TGTGCCAGCTCACCTCAAGGCGCGGGAGACCCCTACGAGCAGTACTTC
TRBV19	TRBJ2-4	-	TRBD2	CASSPGLAGGKNIQYF	TGTGCCAGTAGTCCCGGCCTAGCGGGAGGCAAAAACATTCAGTACTTC
TRBV21-1	TRBJ2-2	once	-	CASSKRSRRTGELFF	TGTGCCAGCAGCAAGAGGAGTCGGAGGACCGGGGAGCTGTTTTTT
TRBV3-1/TRBV3-2	TRBJ2-1	-	TRBD2	CASSQRNSLAVGHEQFF	TGTGCCAGCAGCCAACGGAACTCCCTAGCGGTAGGTCATGAGCAGTTCTTC
TRBV6-5	TRBJ2-5	once	-	CASTRGETQYF	TGTGCCAGCACCAGGGGAGAGACCCAGTACTTC
TRBV15	TRBJ1-4	-	-	CATSRGGGEGEKLFF	TGTGCCACCAGCAGAGGGGGGGGAGAAGGTGAAAAACTGTTTTTT
TRBV11-1	TRBJ2-3	-	-	CASSSGGVHTDTQYF	TGTGCCAGCAGCTCAGGAGGGGTACACACAGATACGCAGTATTTT
TRBV18	TRBJ2-7	once	TRBD1	CASSPARVLDRGSGEQYF	TGTGCCAGCTCACCAGCCCGGGTCCTGGACAGGGGATCGGGCGAGCAGTACTTC